This entry lists 30 T cell receptor beta chains sequenced from one sample in a study of response to subunit inactivated influenza vaccine. TCRdb redid the calling of the RT-PCR reads with MiXCR, one entry per CDR3 protein. This repertoire shows 450,000 to 500,000 distinct CDR3 sequences, 9.5% to 13% found once; its top ten account for 9.5% to 15%. Sequenced here: PBMCs from blood, sampled 45 days after vaccination. Receptor source: a man between 50 and 59 years old who received an inactivated influenza vaccine.

This clonotype was seen repeatedly, ten times or more. The V gene is TRBV12-3 or TRBV12-4, the J gene TRBJ2-5; the match to TRBD1 covers 9 bases. This CDR3 spans 14 amino acids. The junction had 4 bases not matched to a gene; V was cut back by 4 bases and J by 4 bases. CDR3 sequence reads: CASSSGTGRETQYF. In nucleotides, the CDR3 is TGTGCCAGCAGTTCCGGGACAGGGCGAGAGACCCAGTACTTC.

This clonotype was counted a few times. The chain employs TRBV5-1 and TRBJ2-5; D is ambiguous. Trimming cost V 4 bases and J 1 base, with 14 bases left between them. The CDR3 spans 15 residues. Germline lookup yields CDR1 SGHRS and CDR2 YFSETQ. The CDR3 loop reads CASSPNWGFQETQYF. The CDR3 DNA reads as TGCGCCAGCAGCCCCAATTGGGGTTTCCAAGAGACCCAGTACTTC.

V is TRBV6-2 or TRBV6-3 and J is TRBJ2-7, with D uncertain. CDR1 is MNHEY and CDR2 is SVGEGT in the germline V gene. The CDR3 is 12 residues long. V shed 2 bases and J shed 7 bases, with 9 bases lying between them. CDR3 DNA: TGTGCCAGCAGTTACCACCCTAGAGAGCAGTACTTC. Amino acids: CASSYHPREQYF.

The chain has TRBV20-1 and TRBJ2-2; 11 nucleotides line up with TRBD2. The CDR3 is 18 amino acids. The trim removed 3 bases at V and 1 base at J, leaving 10 bases unmatched. Per germline, CDR1 DFQATT and CDR2 SNEGSKA (reference sequence). The CDR3 nucleotides read TGCAGTGCTAGCGGTACCCTCGGACTAGCGGGGAACACCGGGGAGCTGTTTTTT. Protein: CSASGTLGLAGNTGELFF.

The V gene is TRBV6-2 or TRBV6-3, the J gene TRBJ1-3, with TRBD1 as a possible D gene (6 bases). V lost 6 bases to trimming and J lost 3 bases, with 15 bases between them. CDR3 length: 15 amino acids. Germline V gives CDR1 MNHEY, CDR2 SVGEGT. CDR3 region: CASRHQGSDGNTIYF. The CDR3 region has the DNA TGTGCCAGCAGACACCAGGGGTCGGATGGAAACACCATATATTTT.

This clonotype was counted only a few times. The chain recombines TRBV7-2 with TRBJ2-7; 7 bases line up with TRBD2. Germline CDR1 reads SGHTA; CDR2 reads FQGNSA. The CDR3 extends over 14 amino acids. The V segment lost 4 bases and the J segment 1 base; nucleotides outside the gene matches: 4. The CDR3 region is CASSSMGGSYEQYF. CDR3 DNA sequence: TGTGCCAGCAGCTCCATGGGGGGGTCCTACGAGCAGTACTTC.

This clonotype was detected only a few times. The chain uses TRBV4-1 and TRBJ2-1; D is perhaps TRBD2 (7 bases). Trimming removed 1 base from V and 9 bases from J, with 13 bases in between. Germline CDR1 and CDR2: MGHRA and YSYEKL. This CDR3 comprises 14 residues. This CDR3 reads CASSQGHREGEQFF. CDR3 sequence (DNA): TGCGCCAGCAGCCAAGGCCACAGGGAGGGTGAGCAGTTCTTC.

In its sample, this clonotype was seen a few times. The rearrangement links TRBV20-1 to TRBJ2-1, with 8 bases aligning to TRBD2. Germline lookup yields CDR1 DFQATT and CDR2 SNEGSKA (reference sequence). The CDR3 sequence is 15 residues long. V shed 4 bases, J shed 1 base, and the junction held 6 bases outside the gene matches. CDR3 DNA: TGCAGTGCTACCCAAGCGGGAGATTCCTACAATGAGCAGTTCTTC. Amino acids: CSATQAGDSYNEQFF.

This clonotype was counted at least ten times. This sequence joins TRBV5-1 and TRBJ2-1; D may be TRBD1 (5 bases). Germline CDR1 reads SGHRS; CDR2 reads YFSETQ. The CDR3 has 14 amino acids. V lost 4 bases and J 10 bases, leaving 18 bases between the germline ends. This CDR3 is CASSPTGTLWEQFF. The CDR3 DNA is TGCGCCAGCAGCCCCACAGGAACACTTTGGGAGCAGTTCTTC. Supplemented by reference TRBV5-1 and TRBJ2-1, the full variable domain reads KAGVTQTPRYLIKTRGQQVTLSCSPISGHRSVSWYQQTPGQGLQFLFEYFSETQRNKGNFPGRFSGRQFSNSRSEMNVSTLELGDSALYLCASSPTGTLWEQFFGPGTRLTVL.

A few counts support this clonotype. V is TRBV7-2 and J is TRBJ2-3; D is unclear. The CDR3 totals 12 residues. V lost 5 bases to trimming and J lost 4 bases, with 7 bases between them. Germline CDR1 reads SGHTA; CDR2 reads FQGNSA. The CDR3 protein is CASSQRPDTQYF. Here the CDR3 DNA reads TGTGCCAGCAGCCAGCGCCCAGATACGCAGTATTTT.

In its sample, this clonotype was seen a few times. This chain links TRBV7-9 with TRBJ1-2; 9 bases are shared with TRBD1. The CDR3 has 16 amino acids. CDR1 and CDR2 (germline): SEHNR, FQNEAQ (reference sequence). Trimming took 4 bases from V and 8 from J; bases not matched to a gene: 14. The CDR3 DNA is TGTGCCAGCAGCTCTAGCCCAATACAGGGGGCTCAGGGCTACACCTTC. Amino acids: CASSSSPIQGAQGYTF.

This clonotype was detected a few times. This rearrangement joins TRBV6-2 or TRBV6-3 to TRBJ1-5; D is uncertain. Between the trimmed V and J ends, which lost 2 bases and 0 bases, there was a span of 17 bases. CDR3 length: 18 amino acids. Germline lookup yields CDR1 MNHEY and CDR2 SVGEGT. The CDR3: CASSYDPREGDSNQPQHF. CDR3 in DNA: TGTGCCAGCAGTTACGATCCCCGAGAAGGCGATAGCAATCAGCCCCAGCATTTT.

This clonotype has more than one count but fewer than ten. The chain uses TRBV7-3 and TRBJ2-2; the D is unclear. CDR3 length: 12 amino acids. V lost 5 bases, J lost 7 bases, and 8 bases lay in between. The germline V gene encodes CDR1 SGHTA and CDR2 FQGTGA. The CDR3 loop is CASSPPSGELFF. CDR3 bases: TGTGCCAGCAGCCCCCCGAGCGGGGAGCTGTTTTTT.

This clonotype was picked up many times. This chain links TRBV7-8 with TRBJ1-4; possible D gene TRBD1, 6 bases. Germline V gene lookup returns CDR1 SGHVS and CDR2 FQNEAQ. With 3 bases removed from V and 4 bases from J, the gap between germline ends came to 12 bases. CDR3 length: 15 residues. The CDR3 protein is CASSFEGGRNEKLFF. The CDR3 DNA is TGTGCCAGCAGCTTCGAGGGGGGGCGTAATGAAAAACTGTTTTTT.

This clonotype was detected only a few times. The chain combines TRBV10-3 with TRBJ1-1, with no clear D. Trimming took off 4 bases at V and 1 base at J, with 7 bases between the two ends. This CDR3 has 13 amino acids. Germline-derived CDR1 and CDR2 are ENHRY and SYGVKD. The CDR3 reads CAISARGNTEAFF. The CDR3 DNA sequence: TGTGCCATCAGTGCACGGGGGAACACTGAAGCTTTCTTT.

Only a few counts were recorded for this clonotype. The V call is TRBV29-1, the J call TRBJ1-2; D not certain. The germline CDR1 and CDR2 sequences are SQVTM and ANQGSEA. Between the trimmed V and J ends, which lost 0 bases and 5 bases, there was a span of 10 bases. The CDR3 runs to 13 residues. CDR3 amino acids: CSVEDQRGYGYTF. The CDR3 DNA follows: TGCAGCGTTGAAGATCAAAGAGGGTATGGCTACACCTTC.

V usage is TRBV14 and J usage is TRBJ2-4; D perhaps matches TRBD1 (6 bases). Germline CDR1 reads SGHDN; CDR2 reads FVKESK. The CDR3 consists of 19 residues. Between the trimmed V and J ends, which lost 6 bases and 0 bases, there was a span of 24 bases. This CDR3 is CASRPSRGEGQIAKNIQYF. In DNA, the CDR3 is TGTGCCAGCAGACCCTCCAGGGGCGAGGGCCAGATAGCCAAAAACATTCAGTACTTC.

The V and J genes are TRBV20-1 and TRBJ1-1; D uncertain. This CDR3 is built from 13 residues. The germline CDR1 and CDR2 sequences are DFQATT and SNEGSKA (reference sequence). V gave up 3 bases and J gave up 0 bases, with 8 bases separating them. The CDR3 region is CSASGSMNTEAFF. For the CDR3, the DNA is TGCAGTGCTAGCGGTTCTATGAACACTGAAGCTTTCTTT.

This clonotype was counted between two and nine times. The chain is built from TRBV6-2 or TRBV6-3 and TRBJ1-5; TRBD1 matches at 10 bases. The V and J ends lost 4 bases and 13 bases, in that order; junction bases with no gene match: 10. The CDR3 covers 14 residues. The germline gives CDR1 MNHEY, CDR2 SVGEGT. CDR3 bases: TGTGCCAGCAGTTCAGCGACAGGGGGCCGTGTTCAGCATTTT. As protein: CASSSATGGRVQHF.

This clonotype was observed a few times. The CDR3 DNA follows: TGTGCCAGCAGCCACCGGGTCTTTAATGAAAAACTGTTTTTT. Protein product: CASSHRVFNEKLFF. The chain is built from TRBV5-6 and TRBJ1-4, with no clear D. The CDR3 is made up of 14 amino acids. V lost 4 bases and J 4 bases, leaving 11 bases between the germline ends. CDR1 and CDR2 (germline): SGHDT, YYEEEE.

This clonotype has just a few counts. V gene TRBV9 combines with J gene TRBJ2-7, with 7 bases lining up with TRBD2. The CDR3 has 15 residues. The junction had 5 bases not matched to a gene; V was cut back by 0 bases and J by 2 bases. Germline V gene sequence: CDR1 SGDLS, CDR2 YYNGEE. CDR3 region: CASSVAAGRAYEQYF. Written as DNA, the CDR3 is TGTGCCAGCAGCGTAGCGGCAGGGAGGGCCTACGAGCAGTACTTC. The whole variable domain, remainder taken from reference TRBV9 and TRBJ2-7, is DSGVTQTPKHLITATGQRVTLRCSPRSGDLSVYWYQQSLDQGLQFLIQYYNGEERAKGNILERFSAQQFPDLHSELNLSSLELGDSALYFCASSVAAGRAYEQYFGPGTRLTVT.

This clonotype has a count of ten or more. The chain carries TRBV12-3 or TRBV12-4 and TRBJ1-6; D is perhaps TRBD1 (6 bases). With 7 bases removed from V and 6 bases from J, the gap between germline ends came to 16 bases. The CDR3 length is 15 residues. The CDR3 sequence: CASISEGGGNSPLHF. In nucleotides, the CDR3 is TGTGCCAGCATAAGCGAAGGGGGAGGTAATTCACCCCTCCACTTT.

This clonotype has at least ten counts. V and J are TRBV20-1 and TRBJ1-6; no clear D. Trimming shortened V by 6 bases and J by 0 bases, and 6 bases separated the two germline ends. The germline V gene has CDR1 DFQATT and CDR2 SNEGSKA (reference sequence). The CDR3 extends over 13 amino acids. The CDR3 reads CSARSSYNSPLHF. The CDR3 nucleotides are TGCAGTGCCCGGTCCTCCTATAATTCACCCCTCCACTTT.

This clonotype was observed a handful of times. The chain uses TRBV28 and TRBJ2-7, with 8 bases fitting TRBD1. V gave up 5 bases and J gave up 0 bases; unmatched junction bases: 6. CDR1 MDHEN and CDR2 SYDVKM come from the germline V gene. The CDR3 sequence is 15 residues long. CDR3 residues: CASSPPGQVSYEQYF. The CDR3 coding sequence is TGTGCCAGCAGTCCACCGGGACAGGTCTCCTACGAGCAGTACTTC. The whole variable domain, remainder taken from reference TRBV28 and TRBJ2-7, is DVKVTQSSRYLVKRTGEKVFLECVQDMDHENMFWYRQDPGLGLRLIYFSYDVKMKEKGDIPEGYSVSREKKERFSLILESASTNQTSMYLCASSPPGQVSYEQYFGPGTRLTVT.

This chain joins TRBV7-9 and TRBJ2-2; D is unresolved. The germline V and J ends were trimmed by 5 bases and 4 bases, with 14 bases remaining between them. This CDR3 has 15 amino acids. CDR1 and CDR2 (germline): SEHNR, FQNEAQ (reference sequence). CDR3 sequence reads: CASSLQPGPTGELFF. As DNA, the CDR3 is TGTGCCAGCAGCCTCCAGCCTGGACCCACCGGGGAGCTGTTTTTT.

This clonotype was seen many times. V usage is TRBV11-3 and J usage is TRBJ2-2; D may be TRBD1 (6 bases). The CDR3 has 16 amino acids. V dropped 3 bases and J dropped 6 bases, with 17 bases sitting between them. The germline gives CDR1 SGHNT, CDR2 YENEEA. CDR3 loop: CASSLQGQSFPGELFF. DNA for the CDR3: TGTGCCAGCAGCTTGCAGGGGCAGAGTTTCCCCGGGGAGCTGTTTTTT. Together with reference TRBV11-3 and TRBJ2-2, the CDR3 gives the full variable domain: EAGVVQSPRYKIIEKKQPVAFWCNPISGHNTLYWYLQNLGQGPELLIRYENEEAVDDSQLPKDRFSAERLKGVDSTLKIQPAELGDSAVYLCASSLQGQSFPGELFFGEGSRLTVL.

J is TRBJ2-1 and V is TRBV4-3; maybe TRBD1 (6 bases). Trimming removed 3 bases at V and 0 bases at J, with 12 bases between. This CDR3 has 16 amino acids. Germline V gene data show CDR1 as LGHNA and CDR2 as YSLEER. DNA of the CDR3: TGCGCCAGCAGCCAGGACTTAGGGGGCTCCTACAATGAGCAGTTCTTC. Its translation is CASSQDLGGSYNEQFF.

This clonotype was seen repeatedly, ten times or more. The V call is TRBV7-3, the J call TRBJ2-1; 9 nucleotides agree with TRBD2. Germline V lookup: CDR1 SGHTA, CDR2 FQGTGA. J lost 4 bases, V lost 2 bases, and 3 bases had no gene match. CDR3 length: 15 amino acids. DNA for the CDR3: TGTGCCAGCAGCTTAGAGCTAGCGGGATACAATGAGCAGTTCTTC. Translating it yields CASSLELAGYNEQFF.

The chain recombines TRBV6-2 or TRBV6-3 with TRBJ2-7; D could derive from TRBD1 or TRBD2 (5 bases each). Germline V CDR1 and CDR2: MNHEY, SVGEGT. V was clipped by 8 bases and J by 2 bases, with 13 bases between them. The CDR3 loop spans 13 amino acids. The CDR3 DNA follows: TGTGCCAGCCGAGGGGCAGTCACCTACGAGCAGTACTTC. It is translated as CASRGAVTYEQYF.

This clonotype was seen once. The rearrangement links TRBV9 to TRBJ1-3; D not certain. Germline V CDR1 and CDR2: SGDLS, YYNGEE. Trimming took off 2 bases at V and 0 bases at J, with 9 bases between the two ends. This CDR3 region has 15 residues. CDR3 region: CASSVTPYSGNTIYF. Written as DNA, the CDR3 is TGTGCCAGCAGCGTCACACCGTACTCTGGAAACACCATATATTTT. Variable domain in full (rest from reference TRBV9 and TRBJ1-3): DSGVTQTPKHLITATGQRVTLRCSPRSGDLSVYWYQQSLDQGLQFLIQYYNGEERAKGNILERFSAQQFPDLHSELNLSSLELGDSALYFCASSVTPYSGNTIYFGEGSWLTVV.